This TCR beta chain was observed in a study of human T cells and chemical hapten exposure. There are 14 residues in the CDR3. Trimming cost V 4 bases and J 6 bases, with 13 bases left between them. The germline V gene has CDR1 MGHDK and CDR2 SYGVNS. TCRdb ran MiXCR on the RACE reads and lists one entry per CDR3 protein. The sample has about 400,000 distinct CDR3 sequences, more than 5% seen once. Described time point: patch test 2, 6 weeks after DPC sensitization. Treatment given: therapeutic diphenylcyclopropenone sensitization with weekly scalp DPC. This rearrangement joins TRBV25-1 to TRBJ2-4, with D maybe TRBD1 (5 bases). The origin of this receptor is a young woman with alopecia areata. Some clones in this sample may be carry-over from other donors' samples. The specimen comprised whole blood, sampled in connection with sensitization to the hapten diphenylcyclopropenone (DPC). The CDR3 here is CASSGKGSGNIQYF. The CDR3 DNA is TGTGCCAGCAGTGGGAAGGGGTCCGGAAACATTCAGTACTTC.